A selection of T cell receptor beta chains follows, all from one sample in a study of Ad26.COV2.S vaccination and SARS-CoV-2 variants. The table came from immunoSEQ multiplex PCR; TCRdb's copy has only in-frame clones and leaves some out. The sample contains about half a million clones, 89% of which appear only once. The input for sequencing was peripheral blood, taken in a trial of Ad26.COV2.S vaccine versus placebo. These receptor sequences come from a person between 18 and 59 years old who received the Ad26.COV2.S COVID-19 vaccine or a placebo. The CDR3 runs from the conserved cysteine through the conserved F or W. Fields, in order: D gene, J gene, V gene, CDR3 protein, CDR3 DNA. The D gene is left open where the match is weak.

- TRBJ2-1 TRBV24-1 CATSDIVSGNEQFF TGTGCCACCAGTGATATAGTGAGCGGCAATGAGCAGTTCTTC
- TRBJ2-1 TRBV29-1 CSVLFAGDNEQFF TGCAGCGTCCTTTTCGCGGGTGACAATGAGCAGTTCTTC
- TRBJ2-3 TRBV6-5 CASSVQTSTDTQYF TGTGCCAGCAGCGTACAGACGAGCACAGATACGCAGTATTTT
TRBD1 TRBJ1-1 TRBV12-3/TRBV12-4 CASGNRGSTEAFF TGTGCCAGCGGTAACAGGGGGAGCACTGAAGCTTTCTTT
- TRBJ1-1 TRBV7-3 CASSAEGSEAFF TGTGCCAGCAGCGCCGAGGGGTCTGAAGCTTTCTTT
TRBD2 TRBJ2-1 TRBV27 CASSWGTSGGPWEQFF TGTGCCAGCAGTTGGGGGACTAGCGGGGGCCCCTGGGAGCAGTTCTTC
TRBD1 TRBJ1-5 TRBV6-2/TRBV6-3 CASSYSIHGTGTLSNQPQHF TGTGCCAGCAGTTACTCGATCCACGGGACAGGGACTTTGAGCAATCAGCCCCAGCATTTT
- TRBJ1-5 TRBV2 CASSEALLRGRQPQHF TGTGCCAGCAGTGAAGCGCTTCTCAGGGGCCGGCAGCCCCAGCATTTT
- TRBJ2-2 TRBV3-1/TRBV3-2 CASSRDLNTGELFF TGTGCCAGCAGCCGGGATTTGAACACCGGGGAGCTGTTTTTT
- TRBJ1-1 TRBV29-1 CSGRENAEAFF TGCAGCGGACGGGAAAATGCTGAAGCTTTCTTT